This T cell receptor (beta chain) was captured in a study of CD8 T cells in Susac syndrome. The CDR3 covers 14 residues. Germline-derived CDR1 and CDR2 are SGHRS and YFSETQ. Trimming pared 4 bases from V and 6 bases from J, leaving 16 bases between. RNA, at about 0.45 to 1 ug, was reverse transcribed with random hexamers. The CDR3 of TCR beta was amplified by immunoSEQ multiplex PCR across 54 Vbeta and 13 Jbeta. TCRdb itself ran the immunoSEQ multiplex PCR reads through MiXCR, one entry per CDR3 protein. The sample yields around 77,000 distinct CDR3 sequences, roughly 95% seen once. The J gene is TRBJ1-2, the V gene TRBV5-1; weak D call: TRBD1 (5 bases). This receptor was taken from a human donor with multiple sclerosis. Sequenced sample: CD4+ T cells from PBMCs. CDR3 sequence: CASSPGGVFDGYTF. The CDR3 coding sequence is TGCGCCAGCAGCCCCGGAGGGGTCTTCGATGGCTACACCTTC. The full variable domain, completed using reference TRBV5-1 and TRBJ1-2, is KAGVTQTPRYLIKTRGQQVTLSCSPISGHRSVSWYQQTPGQGLQFLFEYFSETQRNKGNFPGRFSGRQFSNSRSEMNVSTLELGDSALYLCASSPGGVFDGYTFGSGTRLTVV.